Listed here are 6 T cell receptor beta chains from one sample, sequenced in a study of T cell changes during pregnancy in multiple sclerosis. Measured with immunoSEQ multiplex PCR; TCRdb has only the in-frame clones, and not every one. The table shows 37,000 or so clones, with 90% to 95% occurring only once. The starting material was peripheral blood, obtained in the third trimester of pregnancy. The receptor source for this set is a female donor with multiple sclerosis, enrolled in a pregnancy study.

In its sample, this clone was seen once. The rearrangement links TRBV2 to TRBJ2-7, with TRBD2 identical over 11 bases. CDR3 length: 13 residues. Germline V gene data show CDR1 as SNHLY and CDR2 as FYNNEI. The trim removed 6 bases at V and 5 bases at J, leaving 3 bases unmatched. CDR3 nucleotide sequence: TGTGCCAGCAGAGGACTAGCGGGCAACGAGCAGTACTTC. This translates into CASRGLAGNEQYF.

The chain couples TRBV5-6 to TRBJ1-6, with D possibly being TRBD1 (6 bases). V was cut by 5 bases and J by 4 bases, with 22 bases left in between. The CDR3 length is 18 residues. Germline V CDR1 and CDR2: SGHDT, YYEEEE. CDR3 DNA: TGTGCCAGCAGTCATACTGCGGGGGGGGCGCGTTATAATTCACCCCTCCACTTT. It yields the protein CASSHTAGGARYNSPLHF.

The J gene is TRBJ1-3, the V gene TRBV5-1; D is ambiguous. The CDR3 runs 13 residues. The ends were cut back, 0 bases at V and 2 bases at J, with 3 bases in the middle. CDR1 and CDR2 from the germline V gene are SGHRS and YFSETQ. The CDR3, as DNA: TGCGCCAGCAGCTTGGTAGCTGGAAACACCATATATTTT. Its translation is CASSLVAGNTIYF. Supplemented by reference TRBV5-1 and TRBJ1-3, the full variable domain reads KAGVTQTPRYLIKTRGQQVTLSCSPISGHRSVSWYQQTPGQGLQFLFEYFSETQRNKGNFPGRFSGRQFSNSRSEMNVSTLELGDSALYLCASSLVAGNTIYFGEGSWLTVV.

The chain has TRBV9 and TRBJ2-2; unclear D gene. Trimming took off 2 bases at V and 0 bases at J, with 8 bases between the two ends. There are 15 residues in the CDR3. Germline V gives CDR1 SGDLS, CDR2 YYNGEE. CDR3 nucleotides: TGTGCCAGCAGCGTCTTTTCTTCGAACACCGGGGAGCTGTTTTTT. Protein sequence: CASSVFSSNTGELFF.

DNA of the CDR3: TGTGCCAGTTCGGACAGGGGATTCACAGATACGCAGTATTTT. Amino acids: CASSDRGFTDTQYF. V is TRBV19 and J is TRBJ2-3, with 9 bases matching TRBD1. V was pared by 8 bases and J by 2 bases, with 5 bases of the junction left unmatched. This CDR3 region has 14 residues. Looked up from germline, CDR1 is LNHDA and CDR2 is SQIVND (reference sequence). The full variable domain, with the rest looked up from reference TRBV19 and TRBJ2-3, is DGGITQSPKYLFRKEGQNVTLSCEQNLNHDAMYWYRQDPGQGLRLIYYSQIVNDFQKGDIAEGYSVSREKKESFPLTVTSAQKNPTAFYLCASSDRGFTDTQYFGPGTRLTVL.

The chain combines TRBV15 with TRBJ2-7, with 7 nucleotides matching TRBD1. CDR3 length equals 17 residues. Per the germline V gene, CDR1 is LNHNV and CDR2 is YYDKDF (reference sequence). J lost 3 bases, V lost 2 bases, and 13 bases had no gene match. The CDR3 bases are TGTGCCACCAGCAGATTACTAGGGACAGAAGTAGTCTACGAGCAGTACTTC. Amino acid sequence: CATSRLLGTEVVYEQYF.